Described below is a single T cell receptor (beta chain) sequence and its context. Its matching antigen is unknown. Under the authors' procedure: ImmunoSEQ gave junction-only sequences without quality scores, so filtering differed. The assay was immunoSEQ multiplex PCR, and TCRdb's table has in-frame clones only and misses some. V and J calls and clone size are those listed in that table; D and trimming were worked out from the DNA. The data contain some 1,600,000 clones, approximately 98% of them singletons. These data belong to a study of shared clonotypes between healthy human individuals. Notes on the study in general: Some naive CD4 clonotypes, 4% to 6%, turned up in common across several donors. The donor pool, a small one, limited the genetic and exposure-history diversity represented.

Looked up from germline, CDR1 is LNHDA and CDR2 is SQIVND (reference sequence). V lost 3 bases and J 0 bases, leaving 12 bases between the germline ends. This CDR3 comprises 16 residues. Healthy HIV-negative adults with no recent acute infections or vaccinations were recruited as donors. Sequencing was done on a sample of naive CD4+ T cells sorted from blood. Indicated subset: CD45RA+ positively selected. The source is a man aged 25-45 years in good health. V and J are TRBV19 and TRBJ1-3; no definite D call. This CDR3 is CASSILPTSSGNTIYF. The CDR3 DNA sequence: TGTGCCAGTAGTATCCTCCCAACAAGCTCTGGAAACACCATATATTTT.